Included here is one T cell receptor (beta chain) sequence, with context. The record originates from a study of blood T cell repertoires in COVID-19. Turning to the study itself: The cDNA or gDNA used as material had been derived from T cells, B-cell-depleted T cells, or PBMCs.

Per the original data handling: How many nucleated cells were present was estimated from reference gene primer amplification. TCRdb's copy holds only in-frame clones and misses some; the assay was immunoSEQ multiplex PCR. V and J calls and clone size are copied from that table; D and trimming were computed from the DNA. The sample lists more than 65,000 clones, around three quarters occurring once. The CDR3 is made up of 15 amino acids. The V end lost 6 bases, the J end lost 8 bases, and 17 bases lay between the germline ends. Germline CDR1 MNHEY, CDR2 SVGAGI. This TCR was sampled from a woman older than 75 with active or convalescent COVID-19. The J gene is TRBJ1-6, the V gene TRBV6-5; a possible D gene is TRBD1 (5 bases). Sequencing was carried out using peripheral blood. The CDR3 here is CASRASGGFDSPLHF. The CDR3 region has the DNA TGTGCCAGCAGGGCCAGCGGGGGGTTTGATTCACCCCTCCACTTT.